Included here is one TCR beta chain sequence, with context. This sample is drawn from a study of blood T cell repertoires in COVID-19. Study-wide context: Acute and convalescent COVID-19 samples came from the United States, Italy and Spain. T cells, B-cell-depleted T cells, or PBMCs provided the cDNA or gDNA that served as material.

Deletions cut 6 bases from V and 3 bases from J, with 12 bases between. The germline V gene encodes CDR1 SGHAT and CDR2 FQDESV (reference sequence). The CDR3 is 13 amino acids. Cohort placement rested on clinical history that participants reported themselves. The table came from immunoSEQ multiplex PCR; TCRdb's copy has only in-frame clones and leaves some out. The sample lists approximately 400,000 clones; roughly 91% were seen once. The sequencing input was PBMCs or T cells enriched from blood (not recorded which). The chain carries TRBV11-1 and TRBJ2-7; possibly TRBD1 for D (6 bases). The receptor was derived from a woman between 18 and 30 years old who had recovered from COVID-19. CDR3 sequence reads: CASSPDRYYEQYF. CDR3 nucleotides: TGTGCCAGCAGTCCCGACAGGTACTACGAGCAGTACTTC. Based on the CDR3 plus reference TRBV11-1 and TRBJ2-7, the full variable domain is EAEVAQSPRYKITEKSQAVAFWCDPISGHATLYWYRQILGQGPELLVQFQDESVVDDSQLPKDRFSAERLKGVDSTLKIQPAELGDSAMYLCASSPDRYYEQYFGPGTRLTVT.